Here is one T cell receptor beta chain with its context. This sample stems from a study of blood T cell repertoires in COVID-19. Looking at the study overall: Sources were T cells, B-cell-depleted T cells, or PBMCs; the material itself was cDNA or gDNA.

The CDR3 covers 15 residues. V lost 0 bases, J lost 6 bases, and 13 bases lay in between. Germline V CDR1 and CDR2: MDHEN, SYDVKM. Original methodology: Estimates of nucleated cell counts were drawn from the amplification of reference gene primers. Libraries were prepared by immunoSEQ multiplex PCR; TCRdb keeps only in-frame clonotypes and omits some of them. V and J calls and clone size are copied from that table; D and trimming were computed from the DNA. Seen here are about 200,000 clones, 81% observed once, and the top ten hold around 9.3%. Participant-given clinical history determined each cohort assignment.

Sequencing used PBMCs or T cells enriched from blood (not recorded which). This receptor was identified in a woman aged 50 to 60 with acute COVID-19. This sequence joins TRBV28 and TRBJ2-3; a weak D match, TRBD2 (5 bases). The CDR3 protein is CASSLWGSRGDTQYF. Here the CDR3 DNA reads TGTGCCAGCAGTTTATGGGGGTCGCGCGGGGATACGCAGTATTTT.